Shown below are 18 T cell receptor beta chains from a single sample sequenced in a study of T-cell reconstitution after alpha-beta-depleted transplantation in children. No antigen is known for these receptors. Study conclusions and caveats: When one year had passed after transplant, most T-cell counts and diversity came from newly produced T cells.

TCRbeta library preparation incorporated unique molecular identifiers. TCRdb re-derived calls from the PCR reads in MiXCR, one entry per CDR3 protein. The sample lists about 290,000 distinct CDR3 sequences, roughly 7.8% seen once, with approximately 9.1% in the top ten. The specimen comprised peripheral blood, sampled 360 days after TCRalphabeta/CD19-depleted stem cell transplant. The source of these receptors is a female patient aged 2-15 years who had a stem cell transplant for Fanconi anemia, so the T cells may come from the graft donor.

A few counts support this clonotype. The chain is built from TRBV12-3 or TRBV12-4 and TRBJ1-5; D is ambiguous. This CDR3 region has 13 residues. V dropped 4 bases and J dropped 6 bases, with 10 bases sitting between them. The CDR3, as DNA: TGTGCCAGCAGTTCTAAAATGGGTCAGCCCCAGCATTTT. This gives the protein CASSSKMGQPQHF.

A few counts support this clonotype. The rearrangement uses TRBV20-1 and TRBJ1-1; D is perhaps TRBD1 (5 bases). The CDR3 contains 11 residues. Germline CDR1 is DFQATT and CDR2 is SNEGSKA (reference sequence). The V end lost 3 bases, the J end lost 12 bases, and 14 bases lay between the germline ends. Here the CDR3 reads CSASQPRETFF. The CDR3 DNA sequence: TGCAGTGCTAGTCAACCCAGGGAAACTTTCTTT.

The chain has TRBV6-5 and TRBJ2-7; tentative D call: TRBD1 (6 bases). Germline CDR1 is MNHEY and CDR2 is SVGAGI. Trimming took off 2 bases at V and 3 bases at J, with 14 bases between the two ends. The CDR3 sequence is 15 residues long. This CDR3 is CASSYGRRGVYEQYF. CDR3 DNA sequence: TGTGCCAGCAGTTACGGCCGCAGGGGAGTCTACGAGCAGTACTTC.

The chain joins TRBV25-1 to TRBJ1-2, with TRBD1 matching 11 bases. CDR1 and CDR2 from the germline V gene are MGHDK and SYGVNS. Trimming removed 10 bases from V and 5 bases from J; junction bases left unmatched: 12. The CDR3 covers 15 residues. CDR3 protein: CATRPGTGGPYGYTF. CDR3 sequence (DNA): TGTGCCACGAGACCGGGGACAGGGGGACCTTATGGCTACACCTTC.

This sequence joins TRBV18 and TRBJ1-4; no clear D gene. Germline V lookup: CDR1 KGHSH, CDR2 LQKENI. The CDR3 spans 15 residues. The V end was cut by 5 bases, the J end by 0 bases, with 10 bases between. In DNA, the CDR3 is TGTGCCAGCTCAGTCAAGACCGCAACTAATGAAAAACTGTTTTTT. Translated: CASSVKTATNEKLFF.

This clonotype showed up just a few times. The chain employs TRBV14 and TRBJ2-2, with D perhaps matching TRBD2 (7 bases). This CDR3 is built from 17 residues. V lost 0 bases, J lost 4 bases, and 15 bases lay in between. Germline loops: CDR1 SGHDN, CDR2 FVKESK. Here the CDR3 reads CASSQDERGAGTGELFF. In DNA, the CDR3 is TGTGCCAGCAGCCAAGACGAACGGGGGGCCGGCACCGGGGAGCTGTTTTTT.

V usage is TRBV27 and J usage is TRBJ1-2, with TRBD1 matching over 7 bases. Germline V lookup: CDR1 MNHEY, CDR2 SMNVEV (reference sequence). This CDR3 spans 14 amino acids. The V and J ends lost 3 bases and 7 bases, in that order; junction bases with no gene match: 8. The CDR3 loop is CASSFAGGIGGYTF. CDR3 bases: TGTGCCAGCAGTTTTGCAGGGGGGATTGGTGGCTACACCTTC.

This chain joins TRBV5-6 and TRBJ1-6; D gene uncertain. There are 15 residues in the CDR3. CDR1 and CDR2 (germline): SGHDT, YYEEEE. Trimming stripped 3 bases from V and 3 bases from J, with 10 bases between. This CDR3 reads CASSSVQNYNSPLHF. Here the CDR3 DNA reads TGTGCCAGCAGCTCAGTGCAGAACTATAATTCACCCCTCCACTTT.

This sequence joins TRBV7-9 and TRBJ2-1; D is undetermined. The CDR3 spans 11 residues. The germline gives CDR1 SEHNR, CDR2 FQNEAQ (reference sequence). Deletions cut 1 base from V and 8 bases from J, with 3 bases between. The CDR3 here is CASSLVYEQFF. CDR3 bases: TGTGCCAGCAGCTTAGTGTATGAGCAGTTCTTC.

In the case of this clonotype: Being one base from a much bigger clone, this may be a read error. The rearrangement uses TRBV4-2 and TRBJ2-3; the D gene could be TRBD1 or TRBD2 (5 bases each). The germline CDR1 and CDR2 sequences are LGHNA and YNFKEQ. CDR3 length: 16 residues. The CDR3 coding sequence is TGTGCCAGCAGCCAACGACCCCAGGGACCCACAGATACGCAGTTTTTT. Translated: CASSQRPQGPTDTQFF.

This clonotype was counted ten times or more. The rearrangement uses TRBV20-1 and TRBJ2-5; 13 nucleotides align to TRBD2. CDR1 and CDR2 (germline): DFQATT, SNEGSKA (reference sequence). V shed 3 bases, J shed 1 base, and the junction held 5 bases outside the gene matches. The CDR3 runs 16 residues. The CDR3 region is CSASGLAGVFQETQYF. CDR3 in DNA: TGCAGTGCTAGTGGACTAGCGGGGGTATTCCAAGAGACCCAGTACTTC.

The rearrangement joins TRBV6-1 to TRBJ1-1, with TRBD1 matching over 9 bases. Germline V gene data show CDR1 as MNHNS and CDR2 as SASEGT. CDR3 length: 15 residues. V lost 6 bases, J lost 3 bases, and 8 bases stayed unmatched. CDR3 nucleotide sequence: TGTGCCAGCAGCCGGGACAGGGTGGGGTACACTGAAGCTTTCTTT. As protein: CASSRDRVGYTEAFF.

This clonotype was recorded many times. This chain joins TRBV4-2 and TRBJ1-2; 8 positions agree with TRBD1. Germline V gene lookup returns CDR1 LGHNA and CDR2 YNFKEQ. The CDR3 is 13 residues long. The junction had 1 base not matched to a gene; V was cut back by 1 base and J by 6 bases. The CDR3: CASSQATGDGYTF. The CDR3 DNA reads TGTGCCAGCAGCCAAGCGACAGGGGATGGCTACACCTTC.

There are many counts of this clonotype. The rearrangement joins TRBV30 to TRBJ2-1; D perhaps matches TRBD1 (7 bases). The CDR3 is made up of 13 amino acids. CDR1 GTSNPN and CDR2 SVGIG come from the germline V gene (reference sequence). Deletions cut 7 bases from V and 1 base from J, with 11 bases between. Written as DNA, the CDR3 is TGTGCCTCCCAGGGGGGATCCTACAATGAGCAGTTCTTC. As protein: CASQGGSYNEQFF.

The gene calls are TRBV20-1 and TRBJ1-4, with D uncertain. Germline values: CDR1 DFQATT, CDR2 SNEGSKA (reference sequence). Between the trimmed V and J ends, which lost 0 bases and 2 bases, there was a span of 13 bases. CDR3 length: 16 residues. CDR3 sequence reads: CSARDKALRTNEKLFF. The CDR3 DNA sequence: TGCAGTGCTAGAGATAAGGCGTTGAGGACTAATGAAAAACTGTTTTTT.

This clonotype was recorded many times. The V and J genes are TRBV5-1 and TRBJ1-1; D gene unclear. The CDR3 is 16 residues long. Trimming took off 5 bases at V and 0 bases at J, with 17 bases between the two ends. CDR1 is SGHRS, CDR2 YFSETQ, per germline. The CDR3 here is CASRESPTYMNTEAFF. The CDR3 DNA is TGCGCCAGCAGGGAGAGCCCGACATACATGAACACTGAAGCTTTCTTT.

There are many counts of this clonotype. The chain links TRBV20-1 to TRBJ1-1; D unresolved. In germline, CDR1 is DFQATT, CDR2 SNEGSKA (reference sequence). Trimming left V 0 bases short and J 1 base short, with 9 bases between. The CDR3 has 14 residues. The CDR3 nucleotides read TGCAGTGCTAGAGAGGGTGAGGGGAACACTGAAGCTTTCTTT. It specifies CSAREGEGNTEAFF.

This clonotype was seen only a few times. This rearrangement joins TRBV9 to TRBJ1-1; 8 bases line up with TRBD1. The junction had 4 bases not matched to a gene; V was cut back by 0 bases and J by 0 bases. The CDR3 covers 16 residues. Germline V gene data show CDR1 as SGDLS and CDR2 as YYNGEE. Written as DNA, the CDR3 is TGTGCCAGCAGCGTAGACCGGGACAGGTTGAACACTGAAGCTTTCTTT. It is translated as CASSVDRDRLNTEAFF.